Below are 10 T cell receptor beta chains sequenced from a single sample in a study of OX40 agonist ivuxolimab in advanced cancers. Clones were read by immunoSEQ multiplex PCR, and TCRdb kept only the in-frame ones, dropping some. Of 100,000 to 150,000 clones listed, approximately 90% are singletons. Source: CD4+ or CD8+ T cells sorted from blood, taken in a trial of the OX40 agonist ivuxolimab. The source of these receptors is an adult with an advanced solid tumor such as melanoma, head and neck, liver or kidney cancer.

As DNA, the CDR3 is TGTGCCAGCTCCCCCGACGGACACACCGGGGAGCTGTTTTTT. Protein: CASSPDGHTGELFF. The chain carries TRBV18 and TRBJ2-2; no clear D gene. This CDR3 comprises 14 residues. V was pared by 6 bases and J by 3 bases, with 11 bases between. CDR1 and CDR2 (germline): KGHSH, LQKENI.

The chain couples TRBV27 to TRBJ1-3; no firm D call. CDR1 and CDR2 (germline): MNHEY, SMNVEV (reference sequence). The CDR3 runs to 17 residues. Trimming took off 5 bases at V and 0 bases at J, with 17 bases between the two ends. The CDR3 loop is CASSPLGFGPSGNTIYF. The CDR3 DNA is TGTGCCAGCAGTCCCCTCGGGTTCGGTCCCTCTGGAAACACCATATATTTT.

This clone was counted once. The chain carries TRBV9 and TRBJ2-7; TRBD2 aligns across 7 bases. The CDR3 consists of 15 residues. The germline V gene has CDR1 SGDLS and CDR2 YYNGEE. The trim removed 1 base at V and 0 bases at J, leaving 4 bases unmatched. The CDR3 region has the DNA TGTGCCAGCAGCGTAATGTCTAGCGGCTCCTACGAGCAGTACTTC. Translation: CASSVMSSGSYEQYF.

The chain uses TRBV25-1 and TRBJ1-2, with 7 bases that match TRBD1. Unmatched junction bases numbered 16, after V lost 6 bases and J lost 6 bases. Germline loops: CDR1 MGHDK, CDR2 SYGVNS. The CDR3 totals 16 residues. The CDR3 is CASRGTDRALDDGYTF. The DNA of the CDR3 is TGTGCCAGCAGAGGGACAGACCGGGCCCTTGACGATGGCTACACCTTC.

The V and J genes are TRBV5-1 and TRBJ1-5; possible D gene TRBD1, 5 bases. Per germline, CDR1 SGHRS and CDR2 YFSETQ. The CDR3 spans 15 residues. Trimming removed 1 base at V and 4 bases at J, with 12 bases between. This CDR3 is CASSLRSGANQPQHF. Written as DNA, the CDR3 is TGCGCCAGCAGCTTGCGGTCTGGGGCAAATCAGCCCCAGCATTTT.

This chain uses TRBV4-1 with TRBJ2-5; D unresolved. The length of the CDR3 is 15 residues. Germline CDR1 reads MGHRA; CDR2 reads YSYEKL. The V end was cut by 1 base, the J end by 4 bases, with 13 bases between. The CDR3 protein is CASSQGTLRGETQYF. CDR3 nucleotide sequence: TGCGCCAGCAGCCAAGGGACCCTAAGAGGAGAGACCCAGTACTTC.

The chain links TRBV5-4 to TRBJ1-2; maybe TRBD1 (5 bases). Germline V gene data show CDR1 as SGHNT and CDR2 as YYREEE (reference sequence). V was shortened by 0 bases and J by 0 bases, with 6 bases between the two germline ends. This CDR3 has 14 residues. This CDR3 reads CASSLETANYGYTF. The DNA for the CDR3 is TGTGCCAGCAGCTTGGAGACAGCTAACTATGGCTACACCTTC.

This sequence joins TRBV5-1 and TRBJ2-5, with D perhaps matching TRBD2 (5 bases). Germline V CDR1 and CDR2: SGHRS, YFSETQ. V lost 7 bases, J lost 2 bases, and 6 bases lay in between. The CDR3 has 11 amino acids. CDR3 sequence: CASLAQETQYF. The DNA for the CDR3 is TGCGCCAGCTTAGCGCAAGAGACCCAGTACTTC.

This clone is a singleton in its sample. This chain uses TRBV11-2 with TRBJ2-7, with D unclear. CDR1 and CDR2 (germline): SGHAT, FQNNGV. The CDR3 runs 12 residues. Between the trimmed V and J ends, which lost 3 bases and 5 bases, there was a span of 8 bases. The CDR3 spells CASSFRTHEQYF. Written as DNA, the CDR3 is TGTGCCAGCAGCTTTAGGACCCACGAGCAGTACTTC.

This clone was detected only once. The chain recombines TRBV27 with TRBJ1-4, with D uncertain. From germline, CDR1 is MNHEY and CDR2 SMNVEV (reference sequence). Trimming stripped 8 bases from V and 4 bases from J, with 8 bases between. This CDR3 contains 12 residues. The CDR3 nucleotides read TGTGCCAGCGGACGGAATAATGAAAAACTGTTTTTT. The encoded protein is CASGRNNEKLFF.